The 27 T cell receptor beta chains in this list originate from one sample, sequenced in a study of tissue T cells after allogeneic stem cell transplantation. Clones were sequenced by immunoSEQ multiplex PCR, and TCRdb holds only the in-frame ones, with some missing. The sample holds some 45,000 clones; around 90% are singletons and the top ten take approximately 3.6%. The source was blood, collected before transplantation. The receptors were sampled from a woman aged 35 to 70 who later had graft-versus-host disease after an allogeneic stem cell transplant.

This clone has just one count. The V gene is TRBV19, the J gene TRBJ1-5; 7 positions agree with TRBD1. The V gene end was trimmed by 7 bases and the J gene end by 4 bases; junction bases not matched to a gene: 10. The CDR3 is 15 amino acids. The germline gives CDR1 LNHDA, CDR2 SQIVND (reference sequence). The DNA of the CDR3 is TGTGCCAGTAAACCGGACAGGATTGTTAATCAGCCCCAGCATTTT. Translating it yields CASKPDRIVNQPQHF. Drawing the rest from reference TRBV19 and TRBJ1-5, the complete variable domain is DGGITQSPKYLFRKEGQNVTLSCEQNLNHDAMYWYRQDPGQGLRLIYYSQIVNDFQKGDIAEGYSVSREKKESFPLTVTSAQKNPTAFYLCASKPDRIVNQPQHFGDGTRLSIL.

The DNA for the CDR3 is TGTGCCAGCAGTGATTTTGCTGAAGCTTTCTTT. Protein product: CASSDFAEAFF. The rearrangement joins TRBV6-1 to TRBJ1-1; D gene uncertain. CDR3 length: 11 residues. The germline gives CDR1 MNHNS, CDR2 SASEGT. With 3 bases removed from V and 6 bases from J, the gap between germline ends came to 5 bases.

V and J are TRBV7-9 and TRBJ1-3; D ambiguous. Between the trimmed V and J ends, which lost 5 bases and 1 base, there was a span of 12 bases. The CDR3 extends over 15 amino acids. CDR1 and CDR2 (germline): SEHNR, FQNEAQ (reference sequence). The CDR3 here is CASSLDGGSGNTIYF. The CDR3 region has the DNA TGTGCCAGCAGCCTCGATGGCGGGTCTGGAAACACCATATATTTT.

This chain uses TRBV5-6 with TRBJ2-1; a possible D gene is TRBD2 (7 bases). Trimming removed 0 bases at V and 7 bases at J, with 14 bases between. CDR3 length equals 15 residues. Germline assignment: CDR1 SGHDT and CDR2 YYEEEE. The CDR3 DNA is TGTGCCAGCAGCTTGGCGGGGGGCGGACAGAATGAGCAGTTCTTC. The encoded protein is CASSLAGGGQNEQFF.

The J gene is TRBJ2-3, the V gene TRBV24-1; D is perhaps TRBD1 (6 bases). Germline lookup yields CDR1 KGHDR and CDR2 SFDVKD. The CDR3 has 16 amino acids. V was pared by 5 bases and J by 0 bases, with 14 bases between. The CDR3 coding sequence is TGTGCCACCAGTGGAGGGCTTGGGGGCAGCACAGATACGCAGTATTTT. Encoded protein: CATSGGLGGSTDTQYF.

The chain recombines TRBV18 with TRBJ1-5; 7 bases map to TRBD1. In germline, CDR1 is KGHSH, CDR2 LQKENI. The CDR3 sequence is 14 residues long. V lost 3 bases, J lost 2 bases, and 1 base stayed unmatched. The CDR3 region is CASSPTGGNQPQHF. CDR3 nucleotide sequence: TGTGCCAGCTCACCTACAGGGGGCAATCAGCCCCAGCATTTT.

The chain employs TRBV3-1 (or the pseudogene TRBV3-2) and TRBJ1-2; D is possibly TRBD1 (6 bases). V was cut by 0 bases and J by 5 bases, with 16 bases left in between. This CDR3 spans 16 amino acids. Germline V gene lookup returns CDR1 LGHDT and CDR2 YNNKEL (reference sequence). In DNA, the CDR3 is TGTGCCAGCAGCCAAGATATAGGACAGTTGTTGTATGGCTACACCTTC. This gives the protein CASSQDIGQLLYGYTF.

This chain links TRBV4-3 with TRBJ1-2; no firm D call. Germline values: CDR1 LGHNA, CDR2 YSLEER. Trimming shortened V by 0 bases and J by 7 bases, and 15 bases separated the two germline ends. CDR3 length: 15 residues. CDR3 nucleotide sequence: TGCGCCAGCAGCCAAGACGAGAGGCGATCATCTGGCTACACCTTC. Translating gives CASSQDERRSSGYTF.

On this clone: Other nucleotide sequences in the sample specify the same CDR3. The rearrangement links TRBV27 to TRBJ2-7, with D perhaps matching TRBD2 (7 bases). From germline, CDR1 is MNHEY and CDR2 SMNVEV (reference sequence). V gave up 11 bases and J gave up 6 bases, with 17 bases separating them. This CDR3 is 12 amino acids long. The CDR3 DNA reads TGTGCCTCGTGGGAGGGGGTCCGCGAGCAGTACTTC. Encoded protein: CASWEGVREQYF.

This clone was counted only a few times. The genes are TRBV4-1 and TRBJ1-4; 8 bases map to TRBD1. J was trimmed by 8 bases and V by 1 base; bases with no gene match: 9. From germline, CDR1 is MGHRA and CDR2 YSYEKL. The CDR3 spans 16 residues. CDR3 protein: CASSQGTGFDREKLFF. DNA for the CDR3: TGCGCCAGCAGCCAAGGGACAGGGTTTGACAGGGAAAAACTGTTTTTT.

This rearrangement joins TRBV5-4 to TRBJ2-1, with 9 bases matching TRBD2. After removal of 0 bases from V and 1 base from J, the junction contained 5 bases not matched to a gene. The length of the CDR3 is 17 residues. The germline V gene encodes CDR1 SGHNT and CDR2 YYREEE (reference sequence). CDR3 region: CASSLDSSGNSYNEQFF. CDR3 nucleotides: TGTGCCAGCAGCTTGGACTCTAGCGGGAATTCCTACAATGAGCAGTTCTTC. The full variable domain, in which reference TRBV5-4 and TRBJ2-1 provide the parts outside the CDR3, is ETGVTQSPTHLIKTRGQQVTLRCSSQSGHNTVSWYQQALGQGPQFIFQYYREEENGRGNFPPRFSGLQFPNYSSELNVNALELDDSALYLCASSLDSSGNSYNEQFFGPGTRLTVL.

The chain links TRBV20-1 to TRBJ2-1; the D call may be TRBD1 or TRBD2 (5 bases each). Trimming removed 6 bases from V and 9 bases from J, with 9 bases in between. The CDR3 sequence is 10 residues long. The V gene's germline CDR1 is DFQATT and CDR2 SNEGSKA (reference sequence). CDR3 amino acids: CSAVGTEQFF. The CDR3 DNA reads TGCAGTGCGGTCGGGACTGAGCAGTTCTTC.

The V gene is TRBV6-1, the J gene TRBJ2-1; D may be TRBD1 or TRBD2 (6 bases each). Germline CDR1 and CDR2: MNHNS and SASEGT. V lost 3 bases and J 1 base, leaving 10 bases between the germline ends. The CDR3 totals 15 residues. CDR3 amino acids: CASSDPGASYNEQFF. As DNA, the CDR3 is TGTGCCAGCAGTGACCCGGGGGCGTCCTACAATGAGCAGTTCTTC.

The chain combines TRBV28 with TRBJ1-2; 10 nucleotides match TRBD1. V lost 5 bases and J lost 4; bases outside the gene matches: 1. The germline V gene encodes CDR1 MDHEN and CDR2 SYDVKM. The CDR3 is made up of 13 amino acids. The CDR3 reads CASSGDRGYGYTF. The CDR3 nucleotides are TGTGCCAGCAGTGGGGACAGGGGCTATGGCTACACCTTC.

With respect to this clone: Other nucleotide sequences in the sample specify the same CDR3. V gene TRBV14 combines with J gene TRBJ2-2, with TRBD1 identical over 10 bases. V shed 4 bases, J shed 4 bases, and the junction held 0 bases outside the gene matches. Germline assignment: CDR1 SGHDN and CDR2 FVKESK. The CDR3 has 14 residues. CDR3 nucleotide sequence: TGTGCCAGCAGCCGACAGGGGGCCACCGGGGAGCTGTTTTTT. Residues: CASSRQGATGELFF.

V gene TRBV2 combines with J gene TRBJ2-4, with D uncertain. Between the trimmed V and J ends, which lost 3 bases and 1 base, there was a span of 19 bases. Germline CDR1 and CDR2: SNHLY and FYNNEI. This CDR3 spans 18 amino acids. The CDR3 nucleotides read TGTGCCAGCAGTGATTCTCTTTCGGGCAGATCGGCCAAAAACATTCAGTACTTC. It codes for CASSDSLSGRSAKNIQYF. Full variable domain (outside the CDR3, taken from reference TRBV2 and TRBJ2-4): EPEVTQTPSHQVTQMGQEVILRCVPISNHLYFYWYRQILGQKVEFLVSFYNNEISEKSEIFDDQFSVERPDGSNFTLKIRSTKLEDSAMYFCASSDSLSGRSAKNIQYFGAGTRLSVL.

This clone was recorded only once. The CDR3 region has the DNA TGCAGTGGCGGGCAGCTGGGAGAGCAGTACTTC. As protein: CSGGQLGEQYF. This chain links TRBV20-1 with TRBJ2-7, with D possibly TRBD2 on 5 matching bases. CDR1 and CDR2 (germline): DFQATT, SNEGSKA (reference sequence). The V and J ends lost 7 bases and 7 bases respectively, with 14 bases between them. This CDR3 comprises 11 residues.

The genes are TRBV4-3 and TRBJ2-3; D not resolved. The CDR3 covers 17 residues. The V end was cut by 0 bases, the J end by 2 bases, with 15 bases between. CDR1 and CDR2 (germline): LGHNA, YSLEER. The DNA for the CDR3 is TGCGCCAGCAGCCAAGATCTATTCCTGAGAGTCACAGATACGCAGTATTTT. It encodes CASSQDLFLRVTDTQYF.

The chain carries TRBV28 and TRBJ1-1; D unresolved. The CDR3 sequence is 11 residues long. Trimming removed 6 bases at V and 0 bases at J, with 2 bases between. CDR1 is MDHEN, CDR2 SYDVKM, per germline. CDR3 in amino acids: CASRLNTEAFF. For the CDR3, the DNA is TGTGCCAGCAGGCTGAACACTGAAGCTTTCTTT.

CDR3 loop: CSVTSGSVGVTQYF. Written as DNA, the CDR3 is TGCAGCGTGACTAGCGGGAGTGTCGGGGTTACGCAGTATTTT. The chain links TRBV29-1 to TRBJ2-3; TRBD2 matches 12 bases. V lost 6 bases and J lost 8; bases outside the gene matches: 9. This CDR3 has 14 residues. Germline V lookup: CDR1 SQVTM, CDR2 ANQGSEA.

V gene TRBV9 combines with J gene TRBJ2-3; 8 bases map to TRBD2. Germline lookup yields CDR1 SGDLS and CDR2 YYNGEE. The CDR3 runs to 16 residues. Trimming cost V 0 bases and J 7 bases; bases outside gene matches: 10. As DNA, the CDR3 is TGTGCCAGCAGCGTAGCACTAGCGGCCACCGATCATACGCAGTATTTT. Encoded protein: CASSVALAATDHTQYF. Supplemented by reference TRBV9 and TRBJ2-3, the full variable domain reads DSGVTQTPKHLITATGQRVTLRCSPRSGDLSVYWYQQSLDQGLQFLIQYYNGEERAKGNILERFSAQQFPDLHSELNLSSLELGDSALYFCASSVALAATDHTQYFGPGTRLTVL.

This chain connects TRBV6-2 or TRBV6-3 to TRBJ2-5, with D perhaps TRBD1 (5 bases). This CDR3 is 12 amino acids long. Germline CDR1 reads MNHEY; CDR2 reads SVGEGT. The germline V and J ends were trimmed by 5 bases and 4 bases, with 8 bases remaining between them. CDR3 DNA: TGTGCCAGCAGTCGGACATCAGAGACCCAGTACTTC. This sequence encodes CASSRTSETQYF.

The count of this clone is one. The CDR3 coding sequence is TGTGCCAGCAGCAATAAGCGGAGCACCGACGAGCAGTACTTC. Translated: CASSNKRSTDEQYF. The genes are TRBV6-2 or TRBV6-3 and TRBJ2-7; D perhaps matches TRBD2 (5 bases). The CDR3 length is 14 residues. V dropped 6 bases and J dropped 5 bases, with 17 bases sitting between them. Per germline, CDR1 MNHEY and CDR2 SVGEGT.

Of note for this clone: A junction boundary mismatches the germline segment, possibly from a read error. This rearrangement joins TRBV5-1 to TRBJ2-7; TRBD2 matches 11 bases. Germline V CDR1 and CDR2: SGHRS, YFSETQ. CDR3 size: 14 residues. The CDR3 bases are TGCGCCAGCAGGGATGAGATGACTAGCGGGGATCTGGACTTC. Residues: CASRDEMTSGDLDF.

The chain uses TRBV3-1 (or the pseudogene TRBV3-2) and TRBJ2-5; D possibly corresponds to TRBD1 (7 bases). Per the germline V gene, CDR1 is LGHDT and CDR2 is YNNKEL (reference sequence). The ends were cut back, 2 bases at V and 5 bases at J, with 15 bases in the middle. This CDR3 contains 15 residues. The CDR3: CASSQTLTGRETQYF. The CDR3 region has the DNA TGTGCCAGCAGCCAAACTTTGACAGGGAGGGAGACCCAGTACTTC.

The chain recombines TRBV9 with TRBJ2-1, with 8 bases lining up with TRBD2. V lost 5 bases, J lost 5 bases, and 9 bases stayed unmatched. Per germline, CDR1 SGDLS and CDR2 YYNGEE. The CDR3 spans 15 residues. The CDR3 spells CASSPGLAPNNEQFF. The DNA of the CDR3 is TGTGCCAGCAGTCCTGGACTAGCCCCTAACAATGAGCAGTTCTTC.

V and J are TRBV7-2 and TRBJ2-3; D remains ambiguous. Deletions cut 8 bases from V and 6 bases from J, with 9 bases between. This CDR3 has 11 amino acids. Germline-derived CDR1 and CDR2 are SGHTA and FQGNSA. As DNA, the CDR3 is TGTGCCAGCGTGGGGTTGGATACGCAGTATTTT. Protein: CASVGLDTQYF.